One and the same sample provided the 24 T cell receptor beta chains below, sequenced in a study of T cell responses to AZD1222 COVID-19 vaccine. Assay: immunoSEQ multiplex PCR; the TCRdb copy retains only in-frame clones and omits some. The table has 120,000 to 150,000 clones, around 91% seen once. The sample here was peripheral blood, taken on day 0 of AZD1222 vaccination. These receptor sequences come from an adult in good health.

CDR3 protein: CATSRVRYGDSPLHF. The CDR3 coding sequence is TGTGCCACCAGCAGGGTGAGATACGGGGATTCACCCCTCCACTTT. The gene calls are TRBV15 and TRBJ1-6; unclear D gene. Trimming pared 3 bases from V and 8 bases from J, leaving 14 bases between. Per the germline V gene, CDR1 is LNHNV and CDR2 is YYDKDF (reference sequence). The CDR3 covers 15 residues.

The chain has TRBV3-1 (or the pseudogene TRBV3-2) and TRBJ1-4, with D hard to call. This CDR3 is built from 16 residues. The V gene lost 3 bases and the J gene lost 6 bases, with 17 bases spanning the gap. Germline V gives CDR1 LGHDT, CDR2 YNNKEL (reference sequence). CDR3 nucleotide sequence: TGTGCCAGCAGCCAGTACGTCCTTTCCCGGGATGAAAAACTGTTTTTT. Protein: CASSQYVLSRDEKLFF.

The chain employs TRBV28 and TRBJ1-5, with D tentatively TRBD1 (6 bases). CDR1 and CDR2 (germline): MDHEN, SYDVKM. Trimming pared 4 bases from V and 7 bases from J, leaving 14 bases between. This CDR3 contains 14 residues. The CDR3: CASSSPGARQPQHF. CDR3 DNA: TGTGCCAGCAGTTCCCCAGGGGCCAGGCAGCCCCAGCATTTT.

The chain carries TRBV4-3 and TRBJ2-7, with D tentatively TRBD1 or TRBD2 (5 bases each). Germline CDR1 LGHNA, CDR2 YSLEER. The germline V and J ends were trimmed by 1 base and 7 bases, with 11 bases remaining between them. This CDR3 has 13 amino acids. CDR3 region: CASSQGGYSEQYF. The CDR3 region has the DNA TGCGCCAGCAGCCAAGGGGGGTACAGTGAGCAGTACTTC.

The chain couples TRBV19 to TRBJ1-5; TRBD1 matches 8 bases. The germline V gene encodes CDR1 LNHDA and CDR2 SQIVND (reference sequence). The junction had 3 bases not matched to a gene; V was cut back by 3 bases and J by 5 bases. The length of the CDR3 is 14 residues. The CDR3 region is CASSMGRGHQPQHF. As DNA, the CDR3 is TGTGCCAGTAGTATGGGCAGGGGGCATCAGCCCCAGCATTTT.

In this sample, this clone turned up once. The chain employs TRBV27 and TRBJ2-7; 9 bases match TRBD2. Trimming cost V 6 bases and J 3 bases; bases outside gene matches: 6. This CDR3 spans 14 amino acids. Germline values: CDR1 MNHEY, CDR2 SMNVEV (reference sequence). The CDR3 nucleotides read TGTGCCAGCAGGCCCGGACTAGCGATCTACGAGCAGTACTTC. Translating gives CASRPGLAIYEQYF.

V gene TRBV18 combines with J gene TRBJ1-1, with 7 bases lining up with TRBD1. The CDR3 is 15 residues long. CDR1 and CDR2 (germline): KGHSH, LQKENI. The V and J ends lost 4 bases and 5 bases, in that order; junction bases with no gene match: 10. The DNA of the CDR3 is TGTGCCAGCTCACAAGAACAGGGGTTTGAAACTGAAGCTTTCTTT. Translation gives CASSQEQGFETEAFF.

The sample holds one count of this clone. The chain combines TRBV18 with TRBJ2-2; D not certain. V was shortened by 0 bases and J by 4 bases, with 0 bases between the two germline ends. CDR1 KGHSH and CDR2 LQKENI come from the germline V gene. The CDR3 has 12 residues. The CDR3 here is CASSPPTGELFF. The DNA for the CDR3 is TGTGCCAGCTCACCACCCACCGGGGAGCTGTTTTTT. Full variable domain (rest looked up from reference TRBV18 and TRBJ2-2): NAGVMQNPRHLVRRRGQEARLRCSPMKGHSHVYWYRQLPEEGLKFMVYLQKENIIDESGMPKERFSAEFPKEGPSILRIQQVVRGDSAAYFCASSPPTGELFFGEGSRLTVL.

The genes are TRBV7-9 and TRBJ1-3; D is uncertain. CDR3 length equals 14 residues. The germline V gene has CDR1 SEHNR and CDR2 FQNEAQ (reference sequence). V was shortened by 2 bases and J by 0 bases, with 5 bases between the two germline ends. The CDR3 bases are TGTGCCAGCAGCTTAACACTCTCTGGAAACACCATATATTTT. Its translation: CASSLTLSGNTIYF.

This clone appeared a few times. This rearrangement joins TRBV7-2 to TRBJ2-2, with 8 positions matching TRBD1. This CDR3 is 14 amino acids long. The V and J ends lost 7 bases and 3 bases, in that order; junction bases with no gene match: 4. From germline, CDR1 is SGHTA and CDR2 FQGNSA. Written as DNA, the CDR3 is TGTGCCAGCACGTCAGGGGGCGACACCGGGGAGCTGTTTTTT. Translated, it gives CASTSGGDTGELFF.

J is TRBJ1-5 and V is TRBV15; possible D gene TRBD1, 6 bases. This CDR3 has 14 amino acids. The germline CDR1 and CDR2 sequences are LNHNV and YYDKDF (reference sequence). Trimming left V 3 bases short and J 6 bases short, with 12 bases between. The CDR3 protein is CATSSWGAGQPQHF. In DNA form, the CDR3 reads TGTGCCACCAGCAGTTGGGGGGCCGGTCAGCCCCAGCATTTT.

This chain joins TRBV9 and TRBJ1-3; weak D call: TRBD1 (5 bases). CDR1 is SGDLS and CDR2 is YYNGEE in the germline V gene. This CDR3 contains 15 residues. V shed 7 bases and J shed 2 bases, with 16 bases lying between them. The CDR3 DNA reads TGTGCCAGCTCCCGGGTTCAGGGTGCTGGAAACACCATATATTTT. Its translation: CASSRVQGAGNTIYF.

This chain connects TRBV7-9 to TRBJ1-1, with 9 bases that match TRBD1. CDR1 and CDR2 (germline): SEHNR, FQNEAQ (reference sequence). CDR3 length: 14 amino acids. Trimming at V came to 3 bases and at J to 8 bases, leaving 7 bases not matched to a gene. CDR3 sequence: CASSLGQGSNEAFF. The CDR3 region has the DNA TGTGCCAGCAGCTTGGGACAGGGATCCAACGAAGCTTTCTTT.

CDR3 nucleotides: TGTGCCAGCAGCAAAGGCCCCCCCAGTGCGAACACCGGGGAGCTGTTTTTT. This encodes CASSKGPPSANTGELFF. The chain employs TRBV21-1 and TRBJ2-2; the table's D gene call, TRBD1, was not cross checked with the DNA. TRBV21-1 constitutes a pseudogene. This CDR3 is 17 amino acids long.

The chain links TRBV5-4 to TRBJ1-4; no definite D call. The V end was cut by 1 base, the J end by 5 bases, with 12 bases between. Germline loops: CDR1 SGHNT, CDR2 YYREEE (reference sequence). The CDR3 runs 15 residues. CDR3 bases: TGTGCCAGCAGCTTGAAAAAGGGCGGGAATGAAAAACTGTTTTTT. Its translation is CASSLKKGGNEKLFF.

The V call is TRBV3-1 (or the pseudogene TRBV3-2), the J call TRBJ2-5; no reliable D call. The V end was cut by 2 bases, the J end by 5 bases, with 9 bases between. The CDR3 extends over 13 amino acids. Germline lookup yields CDR1 LGHDT and CDR2 YNNKEL (reference sequence). CDR3 DNA sequence: TGTGCCAGCAGCCAATCCGGGCGTGAGACCCAGTACTTC. This encodes CASSQSGRETQYF.

This chain joins TRBV5-1 and TRBJ1-3; D is unresolved. CDR3 length equals 13 residues. V was trimmed by 5 bases and J by 4 bases, leaving 10 bases between them. Germline loops: CDR1 SGHRS, CDR2 YFSETQ. The CDR3 loop is CASRDLVGNTIYF. CDR3 sequence (DNA): TGCGCCAGCAGGGACCTAGTCGGAAACACCATATATTTT.

The genes are TRBV6-5 and TRBJ2-7; D possibly corresponds to TRBD1 (5 bases). Germline assignment: CDR1 MNHEY and CDR2 SVGAGI. V dropped 6 bases and J dropped 5 bases, with 17 bases sitting between them. The CDR3 runs to 14 residues. DNA for the CDR3: TGTGCCAGCAGGGCCCATCGACAGTCTCACGAGCAGTACTTC. Amino acid sequence: CASRAHRQSHEQYF.

The chain combines TRBV19 with TRBJ1-1; no clear D gene. Germline-derived CDR1 and CDR2 are LNHDA and SQIVND (reference sequence). This CDR3 contains 12 residues. Trimming stripped 4 bases from V and 4 bases from J, with 7 bases between. For the CDR3, the DNA is TGTGCCAGTAGTACCGGGCCCACTGAAGCTTTCTTT. Translating gives CASSTGPTEAFF.

This clone occurred once. This sequence joins TRBV6-1 and TRBJ1-5; TRBD1 matches 7 bases. This CDR3 comprises 19 residues. Per germline, CDR1 MNHNS and CDR2 SASEGT. Germline trimming cut 3 bases from V and 0 bases from J; bases unmatched to any gene: 14. CDR3 region: CASSDGTVYTLYSNQPQHF. The CDR3 DNA reads as TGTGCCAGCAGTGATGGGACAGTCTATACGTTGTATAGCAATCAGCCCCAGCATTTT.

The V gene is TRBV13, the J gene TRBJ2-1; D uncertain. The V gene's germline CDR1 is PRHDT and CDR2 FYEKMQ (reference sequence). The V end was cut by 0 bases, the J end by 9 bases, with 6 bases between. This CDR3 region has 12 residues. CDR3 nucleotides: TGTGCCAGCAGCTTAGGGCGAGGTGAGCAGTTCTTC. Translated: CASSLGRGEQFF.

The V and J genes are TRBV4-1 and TRBJ1-6; no clear D. The CDR3 is 12 residues long. V lost 0 bases, J lost 11 bases, and 5 bases lay in between. CDR1 is MGHRA and CDR2 is YSYEKL in the germline V gene. The CDR3 nucleotides are TGCGCCAGCAGCCAAGAGACGGCACCCCTCCACTTT. This gives the protein CASSQETAPLHF.

The CDR3 bases are TGCGCCAGCAGCCGAAGGGTAAATTCCACCGGGGAGCTGTTTTTT. Amino acids: CASSRRVNSTGELFF. This chain uses TRBV4-1 with TRBJ2-2; D unresolved. This CDR3 has 15 amino acids. Germline assignment: CDR1 MGHRA and CDR2 YSYEKL. Trimming cost V 4 bases and J 4 bases, with 13 bases left between them.

V usage is TRBV6-5 and J usage is TRBJ2-7; 7 nucleotides match TRBD1. CDR1 MNHEY and CDR2 SVGAGI come from the germline V gene. The V and J ends lost 6 bases and 2 bases, in that order; junction bases with no gene match: 7. CDR3 length: 14 residues. DNA for the CDR3: TGTGCCAGCAGATTAACAGGGGAAACCTACGAGCAGTACTTC. Translation gives CASRLTGETYEQYF.